Sequencing of this TCR beta chain was carried out in a study of regulatory T cells in long-lasting Graves disease. Broader study findings: Persistent patients had a count of shared public clonotypes (approximately 3,000) that exceeded that of new patients (approximately 1,000).

The V gene's germline CDR1 is DFQATT and CDR2 SNEGSKA (reference sequence). The CDR3 is made up of 15 amino acids. The V and J ends lost 3 bases and 2 bases respectively, with 14 bases between them. Documented time point: persistent/refractory GD, antithyroid drugs over 5 years with positive TRAb. RNA isolated from PBMCs was used to make the TCR library. Arm-PCR of CDR3 regions and iRepertoire HTBI primers were used to build TCR beta libraries. TCRdb independently ran MiXCR on the multiplex PCR reads; one entry per CDR3 protein. The sample includes under 450,000 distinct CDR3 sequences, about 25% of them seen just once. As concerns this clonotype: Its antigen remains unknown.

The rearrangement joins TRBV20-1 to TRBJ1-3; D gene uncertain. This clonotype was sampled from a female donor with Graves disease. The material was peripheral blood mononuclear cells (PBMCs), obtained when the disease was refractory, from a patient treated with antithyroid drugs. CDR3 loop: CSASSGGMAGNTIYF. The CDR3 bases are TGCAGTGCTAGCTCCGGCGGTATGGCTGGAAACACCATATATTTT.